This T cell receptor (beta chain) comes out of a study of blood T cell repertoires in COVID-19. Study-wide context: Whether acute or convalescent, the COVID-19 samples came from the United States, Italy and Spain. PBMCs, B-cell-depleted T cells, or T cells provided the cDNA or gDNA that made up the material.

Under the authors' procedure: Amplifying reference gene primers gave estimates of nucleated cell counts. TCRdb's table, derived via immunoSEQ multiplex PCR, lists solely in-frame clones and lacks some. V and J calls and clone size are those listed in that table; D and trimming were worked out from the DNA. The sample has some 320,000 clones, approximately 91% seen once. This CDR3 has 15 amino acids. CDR1 SGHTA and CDR2 FQGNSA come from the germline V gene. The V end was cut by 0 bases, the J end by 7 bases, with 12 bases between. Study members were between roughly 18 and 100 years old and lived in roughly 24 US regions.

The genes are TRBV7-2 and TRBJ1-4; D may be TRBD1 (5 bases). This TCR derives from a man in his 60s who had recovered from COVID-19. The sequenced material came from PBMCs or T cells enriched from blood (not recorded which). CDR3 nucleotide sequence: TGTGCCAGCAGCTTAGCGCGTCAGGGAGGTGAAAAACTGTTTTTT. This encodes CASSLARQGGEKLFF.